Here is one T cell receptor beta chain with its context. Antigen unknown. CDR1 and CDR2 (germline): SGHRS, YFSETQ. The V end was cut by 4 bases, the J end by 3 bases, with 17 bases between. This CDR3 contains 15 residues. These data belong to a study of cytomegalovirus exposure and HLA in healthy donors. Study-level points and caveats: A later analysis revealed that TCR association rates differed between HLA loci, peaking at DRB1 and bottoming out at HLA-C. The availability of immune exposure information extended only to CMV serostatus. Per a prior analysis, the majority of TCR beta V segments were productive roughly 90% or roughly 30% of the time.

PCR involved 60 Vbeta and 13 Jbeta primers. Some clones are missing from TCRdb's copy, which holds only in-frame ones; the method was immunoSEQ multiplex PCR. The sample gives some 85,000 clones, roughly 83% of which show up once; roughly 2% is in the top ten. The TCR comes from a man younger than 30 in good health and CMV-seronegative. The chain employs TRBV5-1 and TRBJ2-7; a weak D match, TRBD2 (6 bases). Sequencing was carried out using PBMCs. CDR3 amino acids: CASSPEGVPLYEQYF. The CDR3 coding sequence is TGCGCCAGCAGCCCGGAGGGAGTACCCCTCTACGAGCAGTACTTC.